The TCR beta chain under discussion was sequenced for a study of cytomegalovirus exposure and HLA in healthy donors. This CDR3 region has 14 residues. Trimming left V 0 bases short and J 3 bases short, with 6 bases between. Per germline, CDR1 MGHRA and CDR2 YSYEKL. PCR employed 60 Vbeta and 13 Jbeta primers. Libraries were prepared by immunoSEQ multiplex PCR; TCRdb keeps only in-frame clonotypes and omits some of them. The sample includes approximately 150,000 clones, 70% to 85% seen only once; the top ten take roughly 9.9%. The specimen sequenced was PBMCs. This chain connects TRBV4-1 to TRBJ1-5; weak D call: TRBD1 (5 bases). The source is a woman aged 55-69 years in good health and CMV-seropositive. Here the CDR3 reads CASSQEDINQPQHF. DNA for the CDR3: TGCGCCAGCAGCCAAGAGGACATCAATCAGCCCCAGCATTTT.